The clone carrying this T cell receptor (beta chain) came up many times. The ends were cut back, 4 bases at V and 4 bases at J, with 14 bases in the middle. Per germline, CDR1 MGHRA and CDR2 YSYEKL. The CDR3 spans 16 residues. The data were obtained in a study of low-dose radiotherapy and immunotherapy resistance in tumors. Study context: Intravenous nivolumab 240 mg every two weeks plus ipilimumab 1 mg/kg every six weeks was given to patients.

TRAV- and TRBV-specific primers were used for first-strand cDNA, which covered alpha and beta chains. The PCR that amplified TCRs ran for approximately 20 cycles, relying on a constant-region primer and a V-primer adapter. TCRdb re-derived calls from the reads in MiXCR, one entry per CDR3 protein. The sample has 65,000 to 90,000 distinct CDR3 sequences; 18% are singletons. Regarding time point: before trial treatment. The chain has TRBV4-1 and TRBJ2-6; D is unresolved. This receptor was taken from a male donor with prostate cancer. The sample in question was PBMCs, obtained before treatment. CDR3 protein: CASSPTGPYGANVLTF. Written as DNA, the CDR3 is TGCGCCAGCAGCCCGACTGGGCCCTACGGGGCCAACGTCCTGACTTTC.